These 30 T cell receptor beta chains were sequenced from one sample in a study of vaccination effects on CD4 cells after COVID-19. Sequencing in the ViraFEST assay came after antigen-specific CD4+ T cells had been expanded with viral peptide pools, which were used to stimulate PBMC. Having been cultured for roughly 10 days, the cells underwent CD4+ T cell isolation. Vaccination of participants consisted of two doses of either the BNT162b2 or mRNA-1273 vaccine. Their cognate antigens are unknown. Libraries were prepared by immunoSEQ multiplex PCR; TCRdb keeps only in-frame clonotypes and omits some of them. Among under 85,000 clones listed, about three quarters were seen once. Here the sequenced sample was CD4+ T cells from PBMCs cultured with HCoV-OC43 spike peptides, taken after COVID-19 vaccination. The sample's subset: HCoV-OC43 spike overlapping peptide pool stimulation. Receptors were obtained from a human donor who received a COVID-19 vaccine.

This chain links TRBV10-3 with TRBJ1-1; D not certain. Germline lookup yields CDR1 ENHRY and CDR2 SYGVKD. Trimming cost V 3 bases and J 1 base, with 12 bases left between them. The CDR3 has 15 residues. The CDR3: CAISDSGASNTEAFF. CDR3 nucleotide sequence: TGTGCCATCAGTGACTCGGGAGCTTCGAACACTGAAGCTTTCTTT.

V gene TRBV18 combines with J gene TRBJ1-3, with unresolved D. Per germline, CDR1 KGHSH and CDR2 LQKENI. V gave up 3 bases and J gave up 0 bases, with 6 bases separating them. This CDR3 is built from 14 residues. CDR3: CASSPGSSGNTIYF. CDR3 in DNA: TGTGCCAGCTCACCTGGAAGCTCTGGAAACACCATATATTTT.

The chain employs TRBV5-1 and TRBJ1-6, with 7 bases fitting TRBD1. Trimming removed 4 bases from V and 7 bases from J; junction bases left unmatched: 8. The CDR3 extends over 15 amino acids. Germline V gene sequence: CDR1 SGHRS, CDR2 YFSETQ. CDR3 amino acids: CASSREGQINSPLHF. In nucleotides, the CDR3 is TGCGCCAGCAGCCGGGAGGGACAGATCAATTCACCCCTCCACTTT.

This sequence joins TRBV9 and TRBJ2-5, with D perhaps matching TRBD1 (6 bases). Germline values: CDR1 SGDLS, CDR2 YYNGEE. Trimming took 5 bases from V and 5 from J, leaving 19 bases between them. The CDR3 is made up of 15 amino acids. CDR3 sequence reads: CASSHGTSMRETQYF. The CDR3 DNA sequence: TGTGCCAGCAGTCACGGGACATCAATGAGGGAGACCCAGTACTTC.

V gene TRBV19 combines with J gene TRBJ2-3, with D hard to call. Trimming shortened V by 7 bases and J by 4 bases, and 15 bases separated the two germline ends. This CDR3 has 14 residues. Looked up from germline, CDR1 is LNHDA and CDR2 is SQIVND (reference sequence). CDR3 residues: CASNDWGFSDTQYF. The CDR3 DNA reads TGTGCCAGTAATGATTGGGGTTTCTCAGATACGCAGTATTTT.

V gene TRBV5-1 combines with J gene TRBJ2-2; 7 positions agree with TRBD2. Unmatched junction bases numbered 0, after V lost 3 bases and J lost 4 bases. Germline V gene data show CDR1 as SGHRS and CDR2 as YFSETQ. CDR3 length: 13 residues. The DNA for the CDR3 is TGCGCCAGCAGCTCGGGGGGCACCGGGGAGCTGTTTTTT. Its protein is CASSSGGTGELFF.

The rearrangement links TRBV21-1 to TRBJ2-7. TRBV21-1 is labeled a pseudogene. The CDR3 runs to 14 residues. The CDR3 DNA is TGTGCCAGCAGCAAAGAAGGGTCTTCCTACGAGCAGTACGTC. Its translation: CASSKEGSSYEQYV.

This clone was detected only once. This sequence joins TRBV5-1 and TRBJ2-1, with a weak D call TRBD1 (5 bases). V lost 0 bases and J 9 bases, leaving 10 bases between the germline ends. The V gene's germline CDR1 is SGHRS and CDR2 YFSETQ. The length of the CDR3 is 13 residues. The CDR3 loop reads CASSLAGLSEQFF. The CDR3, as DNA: TGCGCCAGCAGCTTGGCAGGGCTCAGTGAGCAGTTCTTC.

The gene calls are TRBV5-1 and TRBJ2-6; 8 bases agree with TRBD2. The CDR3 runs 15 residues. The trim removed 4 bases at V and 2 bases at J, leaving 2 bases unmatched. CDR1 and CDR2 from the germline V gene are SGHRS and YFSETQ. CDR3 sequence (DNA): TGCGCCAGCAGCGCGGGGGGCACTGGGGCCAACGTCCTGACTTTC. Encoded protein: CASSAGGTGANVLTF.

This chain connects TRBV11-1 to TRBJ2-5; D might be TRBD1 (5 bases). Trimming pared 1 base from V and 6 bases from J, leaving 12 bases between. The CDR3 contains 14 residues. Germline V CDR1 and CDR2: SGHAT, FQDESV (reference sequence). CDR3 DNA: TGTGCCAGCAGCTTAGGGGGCAGGCGGCAGACCCAGTACTTC. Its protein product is CASSLGGRRQTQYF.

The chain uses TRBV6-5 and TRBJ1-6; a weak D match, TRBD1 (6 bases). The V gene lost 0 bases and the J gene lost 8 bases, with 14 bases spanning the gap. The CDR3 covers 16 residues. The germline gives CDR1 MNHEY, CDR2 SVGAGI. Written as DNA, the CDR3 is TGTGCCAGCAGTTACTCGCCGGGGACACGAGATTCACCCCTCCACTTT. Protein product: CASSYSPGTRDSPLHF.

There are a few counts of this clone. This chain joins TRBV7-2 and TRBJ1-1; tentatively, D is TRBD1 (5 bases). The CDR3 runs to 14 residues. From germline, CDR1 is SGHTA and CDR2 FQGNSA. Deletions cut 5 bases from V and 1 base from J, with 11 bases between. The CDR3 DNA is TGTGCCAGCAGCCTAGGGGCTTGGAACACTGAAGCTTTCTTT. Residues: CASSLGAWNTEAFF.

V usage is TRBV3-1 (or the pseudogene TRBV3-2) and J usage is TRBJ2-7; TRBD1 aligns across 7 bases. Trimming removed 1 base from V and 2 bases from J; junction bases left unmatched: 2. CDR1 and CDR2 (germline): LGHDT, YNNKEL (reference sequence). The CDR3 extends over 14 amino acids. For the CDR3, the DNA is TGTGCCAGCAGCCAAGGACAGGGCCCCTACGAGCAGTACGTC. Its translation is CASSQGQGPYEQYV.

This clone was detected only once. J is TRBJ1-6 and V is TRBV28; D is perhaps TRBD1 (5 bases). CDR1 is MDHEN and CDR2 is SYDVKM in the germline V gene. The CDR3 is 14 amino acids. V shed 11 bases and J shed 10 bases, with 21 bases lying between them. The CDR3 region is CAGRDLWLGSPLHF. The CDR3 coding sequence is TGTGCCGGACGGGACTTATGGCTCGGATCACCCCTCCACTTT. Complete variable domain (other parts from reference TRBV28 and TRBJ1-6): DVKVTQSSRYLVKRTGEKVFLECVQDMDHENMFWYRQDPGLGLRLIYFSYDVKMKEKGDIPEGYSVSREKKERFSLILESASTNQTSMYLCAGRDLWLGSPLHFGNGTRLTVT.

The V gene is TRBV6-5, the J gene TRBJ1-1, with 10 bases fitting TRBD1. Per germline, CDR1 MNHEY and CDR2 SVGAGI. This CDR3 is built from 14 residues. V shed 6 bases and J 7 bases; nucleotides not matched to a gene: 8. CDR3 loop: CASRTRDRGVEAFF. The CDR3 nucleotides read TGTGCCAGCAGGACCCGGGACAGGGGTGTTGAAGCTTTCTTT.

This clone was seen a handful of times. CDR3 in amino acids: CAWTAGQGNTGELFF. CDR3 coding DNA: TGTGCCTGGACAGCGGGACAGGGGAACACCGGGGAGCTGTTTTTT. The J gene is TRBJ2-2, the V gene TRBV30; 9 bases match TRBD1. This CDR3 is 15 amino acids long. Looked up from germline, CDR1 is GTSNPN and CDR2 is SVGIG (reference sequence). V lost 4 bases to trimming and J lost 1 base; unmatched junction nucleotides: 4. The complete variable domain, with remaining parts taken from reference TRBV30 and TRBJ2-2, reads SQTIHQWPATLVQPVGSPLSLECTVEGTSNPNLYWYRQAAGRGLQLLFYSVGIGQISSEVPQNLSASRPQDRQFILSSKKLLLSDSGFYLCAWTAGQGNTGELFFGEGSRLTVL.

DNA of the CDR3: TGTGCCAGCAGTTATAGCAATCAGCCCCAGCATTTT. Translating gives CASSYSNQPQHF. V and J are TRBV12-3 or TRBV12-4 and TRBJ1-5; D is uncertain. The V and J ends lost 4 bases and 0 bases respectively, with 1 base between them. The CDR3 runs to 12 residues.

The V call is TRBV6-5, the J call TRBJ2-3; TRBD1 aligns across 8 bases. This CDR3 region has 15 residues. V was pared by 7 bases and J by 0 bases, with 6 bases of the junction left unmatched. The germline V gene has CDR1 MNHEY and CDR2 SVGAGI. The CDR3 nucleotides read TGTGCCAGCATTCGGACAGGGACCAGCACAGATACGCAGTATTTT. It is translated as CASIRTGTSTDTQYF.

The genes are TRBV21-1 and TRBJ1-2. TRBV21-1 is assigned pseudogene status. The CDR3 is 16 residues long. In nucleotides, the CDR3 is TGTGCCAGCAGCAAGGGTCGCGGAGGGATGGGTGGTGGCTACACCTTC. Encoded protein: CASSKGRGGMGGGYTF.

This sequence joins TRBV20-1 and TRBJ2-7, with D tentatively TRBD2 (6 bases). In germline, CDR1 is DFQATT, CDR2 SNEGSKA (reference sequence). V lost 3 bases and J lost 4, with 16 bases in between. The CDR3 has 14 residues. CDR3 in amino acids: CSASSAVAEYEQYV. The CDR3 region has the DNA TGCAGTGCTAGTTCCGCCGTAGCGGAATACGAGCAGTACGTC.

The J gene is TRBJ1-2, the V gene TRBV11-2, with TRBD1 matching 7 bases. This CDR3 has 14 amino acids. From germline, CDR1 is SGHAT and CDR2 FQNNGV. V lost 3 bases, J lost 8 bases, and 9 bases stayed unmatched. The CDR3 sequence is CASSLRGQPGGYTF. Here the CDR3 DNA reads TGTGCCAGCAGCTTGCGGGGACAGCCGGGGGGCTACACCTTC.

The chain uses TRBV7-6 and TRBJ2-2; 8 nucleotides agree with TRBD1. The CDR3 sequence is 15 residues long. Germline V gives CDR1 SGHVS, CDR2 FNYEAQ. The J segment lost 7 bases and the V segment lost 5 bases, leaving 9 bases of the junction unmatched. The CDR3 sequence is CASSPSPGGIGELFF. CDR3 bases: TGTGCCAGCAGCCCTTCGCCAGGGGGCATCGGGGAGCTGTTTTTT.

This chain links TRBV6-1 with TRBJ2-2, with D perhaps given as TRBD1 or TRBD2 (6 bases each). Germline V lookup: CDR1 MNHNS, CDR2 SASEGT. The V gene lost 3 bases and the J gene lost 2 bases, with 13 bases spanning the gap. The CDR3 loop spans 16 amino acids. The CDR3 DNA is TGTGCCAGCAGTGACTACGGGGGCAGCAACACCGGGGAGCTGTTTTTT. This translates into CASSDYGGSNTGELFF.

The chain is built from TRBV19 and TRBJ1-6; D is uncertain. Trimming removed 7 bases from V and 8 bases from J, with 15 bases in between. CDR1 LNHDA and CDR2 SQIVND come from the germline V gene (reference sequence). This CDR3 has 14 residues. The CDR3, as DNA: TGTGCCAGTAAAGAATCGGTAGTAGATTCACCCCTCCACTTT. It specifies CASKESVVDSPLHF.

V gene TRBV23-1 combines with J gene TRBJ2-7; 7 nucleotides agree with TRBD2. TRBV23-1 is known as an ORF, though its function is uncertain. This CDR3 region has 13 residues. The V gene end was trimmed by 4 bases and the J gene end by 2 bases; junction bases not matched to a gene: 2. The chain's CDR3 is CASSREGTYEQYV. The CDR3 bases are TGCGCCAGCAGTCGGGAGGGAACCTACGAGCAGTACGTC.

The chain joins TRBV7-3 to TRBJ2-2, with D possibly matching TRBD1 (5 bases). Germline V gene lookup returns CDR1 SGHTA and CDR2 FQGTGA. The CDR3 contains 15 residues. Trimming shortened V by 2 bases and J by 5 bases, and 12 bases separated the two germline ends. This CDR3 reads CASSLPGMGTGELFF. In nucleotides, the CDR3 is TGTGCCAGCAGCTTACCAGGGATGGGGACCGGGGAGCTGTTTTTT.

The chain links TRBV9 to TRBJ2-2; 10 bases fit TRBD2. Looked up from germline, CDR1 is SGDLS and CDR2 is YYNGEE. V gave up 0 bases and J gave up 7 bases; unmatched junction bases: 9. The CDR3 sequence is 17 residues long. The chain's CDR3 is CASSVVSSGGVGGELFF. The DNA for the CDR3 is TGTGCCAGCAGCGTAGTTTCTAGCGGGGGAGTAGGCGGGGAGCTGTTTTTT.

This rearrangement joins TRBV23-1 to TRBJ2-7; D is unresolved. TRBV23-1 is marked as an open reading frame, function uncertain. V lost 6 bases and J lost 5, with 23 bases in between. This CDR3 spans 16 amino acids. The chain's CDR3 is CASSLNIAGTAHEQYV. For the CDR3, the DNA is TGCGCCAGCAGCCTGAACATAGCAGGAACGGCCCACGAGCAGTACGTC.

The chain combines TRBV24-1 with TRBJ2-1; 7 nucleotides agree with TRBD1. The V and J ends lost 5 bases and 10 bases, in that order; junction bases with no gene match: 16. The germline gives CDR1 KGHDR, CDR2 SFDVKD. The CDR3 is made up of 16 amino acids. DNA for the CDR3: TGTGCCACCAGTGTCAACGTTGGACAGGACCGCAGGGAGCAGTTCTTC. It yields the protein CATSVNVGQDRREQFF.

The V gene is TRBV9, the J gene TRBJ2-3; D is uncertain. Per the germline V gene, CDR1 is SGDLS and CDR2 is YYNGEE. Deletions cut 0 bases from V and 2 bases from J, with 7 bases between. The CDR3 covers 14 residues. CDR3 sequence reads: CASSVGRYTDTQYF. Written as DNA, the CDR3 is TGTGCCAGCAGCGTAGGCCGGTACACAGATACGCAGTATTTT.